A selection of T cell receptor beta chains follows, all from one sample in a study of CD8 T cells in Susac syndrome. MiXCR was run by TCRdb on the immunoSEQ multiplex PCR reads, yielding one entry per CDR3 protein. The sample consists of about 210,000 distinct CDR3 sequences, 95% of them appearing once. The sample consisted of CD4+ T cells from PBMCs. These receptors were obtained from a human donor with multiple sclerosis. The CDR3 runs from the conserved cysteine through the conserved F or W. D genes are given only for firm matches. The size of a clone is reported for some rows only, either as once, few or many, or as a class for expanded clones.

>.|TRBV27|.|TRBJ2-7
TGTGCCAGCAGTTTACTGGTCGGAAATTACGAGCAGTACTTC
CASSLLVGNYEQYF
>.|TRBV2|TRBD1|TRBJ1-1
TGTGCCAGCAGTGGGGACAGGGGTTTCACTGAAGCTTTCTTT
CASSGDRGFTEAFF
>.|TRBV5-1|.|TRBJ2-1
TGCGCCAGCAGCCACGGGGGACAGACCTACAATGAGCAGTTCTTC
CASSHGGQTYNEQFF
>.|TRBV20-1|.|TRBJ2-5
TGCAGTGCGGTACAGAGAGGGCGTGAGACCCAGTACTTC
CSAVQRGRETQYF
>.|TRBV2|.|TRBJ2-5
TGTGCCAGCAGGTTGGGACCCTACCAAGAGACCCAGTACTTC
CASRLGPYQETQYF
>.|TRBV12-3/TRBV12-4|.|TRBJ1-4
TGTGCCAGCAGTTGGGTATTGGGTGAAAAACTGTTTTTT
CASSWVLGEKLFF
>.|TRBV2|.|TRBJ1-1
TGTGCCAGCAGACCCCGGGAGGGTGTGATGAACACTGAAGCTTTCTTT
CASRPREGVMNTEAFF
>.|TRBV29-1|TRBD2|TRBJ2-3
TGCAGCGTTGTATCCGCGGGAGGGCCCACAGATACGCAGTATTTT
CSVVSAGGPTDTQYF
>.|TRBV28|.|TRBJ2-1
TGTGCCAGCAGTTTATCAGGGCGCAATGAGCAGTTCTTC
CASSLSGRNEQFF
>.|TRBV24-1|TRBD1|TRBJ1-2
TGTGCCACCAGTGATTACCGGGACAGGGGAATAAGATATGGCTACACCTTC
CATSDYRDRGIRYGYTF
>.|TRBV29-1|TRBD2|TRBJ2-5
TGCAGCGTGCAGGTGGGACTAGCGGTGCAAGAGACCCAGTACTTC
CSVQVGLAVQETQYF
>.|TRBV25-1|.|TRBJ1-4
TGTGCCAGCAGTGGGCAGGGAGGTGAAAAACTGTTTTTT
CASSGQGGEKLFF
>.|TRBV3-1|.|TRBJ2-5
TGTGCCAGCAGTTCGATGCGCCAAGAGACCCAGTACTTC
CASSSMRQETQYF
>once|TRBV13|TRBD2|TRBJ2-1
TGTGCCAGCAGCTTAACTCAGCGGGGAAGCAATGAGCAGTTCTTC
CASSLTQRGSNEQFF
>.|TRBV20-1|TRBD2|TRBJ2-7
TGCAGTGCTAGACCCCTCGGGCTAGCGGGAGGTCGGGAGTACTTC
CSARPLGLAGGREYF
>.|TRBV7-9|.|TRBJ2-5
TGTGCCAGCAACAACAGGGTTGGAGAGACCCAGTACTTC
CASNNRVGETQYF
>.|TRBV6-1|.|TRBJ1-5
TGTGCCATCAGCAATAGCAATCAGCCCCAGCATTTT
CAISNSNQPQHF
>.|TRBV29-1|.|TRBJ2-7
TGCAGCGTCGGGGACCCCCAATACGAGCAGTACTTC
CSVGDPQYEQYF
>once|TRBV28|TRBD2|TRBJ2-5
TGTGCCAGCAGGCCAACCGGACTAGCGGGAGGAGAGACCCAGTACTTC
CASRPTGLAGGETQYF
>.|TRBV29-1|TRBD2|TRBJ2-3
TGCAGCGTCAGAACTAGCGGGACCCTCACAGATACGCAGTATTTT
CSVRTSGTLTDTQYF
>.|TRBV7-2|TRBD2|TRBJ2-3
TGTGCCAGCAGCTTAGATAGTAGCGGGAGTTGGGGGTATTTT
CASSLDSSGSWGYF
>.|TRBV29-1|.|TRBJ2-5
TGCAGCGTTGCCTCCACGAAGGGGGAGACCCAGTACTTC
CSVASTKGETQYF
>.|TRBV5-4|.|TRBJ1-1
TGTTCCTTCAGGGGAAATACTGAAGCTTTCTTT
CSFRGNTEAFF
>.|TRBV12-3/TRBV12-4|.|TRBJ1-5
TGTGCCACCTCGGACAGTAATCAGCCCCAGCATTTT
CATSDSNQPQHF
>.|TRBV12-5|TRBD1|TRBJ1-6
TGTGCTAGTGTCCCGTCCGGAAGGCAGGGGGTAGGCTCACCCCTCCACTTT
CASVPSGRQGVGSPLHF
>.|TRBV7-3|.|TRBJ2-2
TGTGCCAGCAGCTTAATGGGGAACACCGGGGAGCTGTTTTTT
CASSLMGNTGELFF
>.|TRBV7-3|TRBD1|TRBJ2-1
TGTGCCAGCAGCTTAAGGGCGGACAGGAGCGATGAGCAGTTCTTC
CASSLRADRSDEQFF
>.|TRBV27|.|TRBJ1-6
TGTGCCAGCAGTAGCGGACAGCCTTATAATTCACCCCTCCACTTT
CASSSGQPYNSPLHF
>once|TRBV15|.|TRBJ2-2
TGTGCCACCAGCTCACAGGGCCCAGGGGAGCTGTTTTTT
CATSSQGPGELFF
>.|TRBV5-6|TRBD1|TRBJ1-2
TGTGCCAGCAGCAAAAGGGACAGATTCTATGGCTACACCTTC
CASSKRDRFYGYTF
>.|TRBV20-1|TRBD2|TRBJ2-5
TGCAGTGCCGCACCCGGGACTAGCGGGGAAGAGACCCAGTACTTC
CSAAPGTSGEETQYF
>.|TRBV30|TRBD2|TRBJ2-3
TGTGCCTGGACCCCCCGACTAGCGGGAGACTCAGATACGCAGTATTTT
CAWTPRLAGDSDTQYF
>.|TRBV3-1|TRBD2|TRBJ2-1
TGTGCCAGCAGCCAGCTAGCGGGAGTGAATGAGCAGTTCTTC
CASSQLAGVNEQFF
>once|TRBV21-1|.|TRBJ1-6
TGTGCCAGCAGCAAATTGCCACCCCTCCACTTT
CASSKLPPLHF
>.|TRBV2|TRBD2|TRBJ2-7
TGTGCCAGCAGGGCCCTGCGGGAGTACTCCGAGCAGTACTTC
CASRALREYSEQYF
>.|TRBV12-3/TRBV12-4|.|TRBJ2-2
TGTGCCAGCAGTTTATCTAGCTTCGGGGAGCTGTTTTTT
CASSLSSFGELFF
>.|TRBV15|.|TRBJ2-7
TGTGCCACCAGCTGGGGACCCCACGAGCAGTACTTC
CATSWGPHEQYF
>.|TRBV15|TRBD2|TRBJ2-1
TGTGCCACCAGCAAGGGACTAGCGGAGCAGAATGAGCAGTTCTTC
CATSKGLAEQNEQFF
>.|TRBV20-1|TRBD1|TRBJ1-2
TGCAGTGCTAGGACAGGGAAGACTAACTATGGCTACACCTTC
CSARTGKTNYGYTF
>.|TRBV7-9|TRBD1|TRBJ1-2
TGTGCCCTTCAAGACGGGGCCAGGGGGATCTTTAGCTATGGCTACACCTTC
CALQDGARGIFSYGYTF
>.|TRBV4-1|.|TRBJ1-1
TGCGCCAGCAGCCCAATAACAGAGTCCGAAGCTTTCTTT
CASSPITESEAFF
>.|TRBV15|.|TRBJ1-2
TGTGCCACCAGCCCGGGGGATGGAGGCTACACCTTC
CATSPGDGGYTF
>.|TRBV12-3/TRBV12-4|TRBD1|TRBJ2-7
TGTGCCAGCAGCCCCTCCGGGACAGTGAGCTCCTACGAGCAGTACTTC
CASSPSGTVSSYEQYF
>.|TRBV7-9|.|TRBJ2-3
TGTGCCAGCAGCGGCAGGGTATCGCTCACAGATACGCAGTATTTT
CASSGRVSLTDTQYF
>.|TRBV20-1|.|TRBJ2-3
TGCAGTGCAATATCCGGCAGGGCGTCCAATACGCAGTATTTT
CSAISGRASNTQYF